This T cell receptor beta chain is drawn from a study of T-cell reconstitution after alpha-beta-depleted transplantation in children. Study-level results: Several hundred graft clones that had expanded were reportedly the source of alpha-beta T cells about two months after transplant.

V lost 2 bases to trimming and J lost 4 bases; unmatched junction nucleotides: 6. Germline CDR1 DFQATT, CDR2 SNEGSKA (reference sequence). The CDR3 sequence is 14 residues long. Unique molecular identifiers were incorporated into the prepared TCRbeta library. TCRdb re-analysed the PCR reads in MiXCR, keeping a single row per CDR3 protein. The sample shows around 440,000 distinct CDR3 sequences, about a sixth of them seen only once. To note about this clonotype: What it recognizes is unknown.

The chain links TRBV20-1 to TRBJ2-5, with 8 bases fitting TRBD1. This clonotype was sampled from a boy in the first two years of life who had a stem cell transplant for Wiskott-Aldrich syndrome, so the T cells may come from the graft donor. This specimen consisted of PBMCs, mostly from graft donor cells, obtained 360 days after TCRalphabeta/CD19-depleted stem cell transplant. The CDR3 nucleotides read TGCAGTGCTAGATCAGGGGGCCGGGGAGAGACCCAGTACTTC. It yields the protein CSARSGGRGETQYF.